The 22 T cell receptor beta chains below were found in one sample sequenced in a study of cytomegalovirus exposure and HLA in healthy donors. The primer mix had 60 Vbeta and 13 Jbeta primers. Profiling relied on immunoSEQ multiplex PCR, and the TCRdb table lists in-frame clones only, not all of them. This sample has some 130,000 clones, with about 80% found just once. Specimen: PBMCs. These receptor sequences come from a man between 18 and 29 years old in good health and CMV-seronegative.

This clone was picked up one time. V gene TRBV5-8 combines with J gene TRBJ2-5; 8 bases are a match to TRBD2. Per the germline V gene, CDR1 is SGHTS and CDR2 is YDEGEE. The CDR3 sequence is 16 residues long. V shed 4 bases and J 0 bases; nucleotides not matched to a gene: 8. In nucleotides, the CDR3 is TGTGCCAGCAGCCTCACCGGGACTAGACACCAAGAGACCCAGTACTTC. It encodes CASSLTGTRHQETQYF.

The chain employs TRBV7-9 and TRBJ2-5; perhaps TRBD2 as D (5 bases). V dropped 5 bases and J dropped 3 bases, with 16 bases sitting between them. Germline CDR1 is SEHNR and CDR2 is FQNEAQ (reference sequence). The CDR3 runs 15 residues. This CDR3 is CASSPRASLEETQYF. As DNA, the CDR3 is TGTGCCAGCAGCCCCCGGGCTAGCTTAGAAGAGACCCAGTACTTC. Drawing the rest from reference TRBV7-9 and TRBJ2-5, the complete variable domain is DTGVSQNPRHKITKRGQNVTFRCDPISEHNRLYWYRQTLGQGPEFLTYFQNEAQLEKSRLLSDRFSAERPKGSFSTLEIQRTEQGDSAMYLCASSPRASLEETQYFGPGTRLLVL.

The V gene is TRBV4-1, the J gene TRBJ2-1, with TRBD1 matching over 7 bases. This CDR3 is 15 amino acids long. V was pared by 0 bases and J by 9 bases, with 8 bases of the junction left unmatched. Germline values: CDR1 MGHRA, CDR2 YSYEKL. The CDR3 DNA reads TGCGCCAGCAGCCAAGAAGTGGGGACAGCAGGTGAGCAGTTCTTC. It is translated as CASSQEVGTAGEQFF.

The chain links TRBV10-1 to TRBJ1-6; a weak D match, TRBD1 (6 bases). Germline-derived CDR1 and CDR2 are WNHNN and SYGVQD (reference sequence). CDR3 length: 13 residues. Trimming removed 8 bases from V and 7 bases from J, with 12 bases in between. This chain's CDR3 is CASRRQANSPLHF. As DNA, the CDR3 is TGCGCCAGCCGACGACAGGCGAATTCACCCCTCCACTTT.

The rearrangement uses TRBV21-1 and TRBJ1-5. TRBV21-1 is listed as a pseudogene. The CDR3 length is 15 residues. The CDR3 DNA follows: TGTGCCTACCCGAGGAGGGGAGGTAGCAATCAGCCCCAGCATTTT. This codes for CAYPRRGGSNQPQHF.

This clone was counted only a few times. The chain uses TRBV5-6 and TRBJ1-3; D is undetermined. Germline values: CDR1 SGHDT, CDR2 YYEEEE. Trimming took off 6 bases at V and 9 bases at J, with 19 bases between the two ends. The CDR3 loop spans 14 amino acids. The CDR3 DNA reads as TGTGCCAGCACTACTGGGAGTTTGGTAGGCACCATATATTTT. Its translation: CASTTGSLVGTIYF. Complete variable domain (other parts from reference TRBV5-6 and TRBJ1-3): DAGVTQSPTHLIKTRGQQVTLRCSPKSGHDTVSWYQQALGQGPQFIFQYYEEEERQRGNFPDRFSGHQFPNYSSELNVNALLLGDSALYLCASTTGSLVGTIYFGEGSWLTVV.

The chain has TRBV5-1 and TRBJ2-7; 8 positions match TRBD1. The germline gives CDR1 SGHRS, CDR2 YFSETQ. The CDR3 is made up of 14 amino acids. V lost 4 bases, J lost 1 base, and 4 bases stayed unmatched. CDR3 in DNA: TGCGCCAGCAGCCCTGGACAGGGTTCCTACGAGCAGTACGTC. Amino acids: CASSPGQGSYEQYV.

The rearrangement links TRBV5-1 to TRBJ2-6; D gene unclear. This CDR3 is 15 amino acids long. In germline, CDR1 is SGHRS, CDR2 YFSETQ. The V gene lost 1 base and the J gene lost 3 bases, with 8 bases spanning the gap. CDR3: CASSLTGDGANVLTF. The CDR3 DNA sequence: TGCGCCAGCAGCTTGACCGGTGATGGGGCCAACGTCCTGACTTTC.

The rearrangement joins TRBV27 to TRBJ2-3; 7 bases are a match to TRBD2. Germline V gene sequence: CDR1 MNHEY, CDR2 SMNVEV (reference sequence). V gave up 5 bases and J gave up 4 bases; unmatched junction bases: 6. The CDR3 consists of 14 residues. The CDR3 loop reads CASSPWTRADTQYF. The CDR3, as DNA: TGTGCCAGCAGTCCGTGGACTAGGGCAGATACGCAGTATTTT.

This clone was found once. The rearrangement uses TRBV6-1 and TRBJ2-7; TRBD1 agrees at 7 bases. With 6 bases clipped from V and 0 bases from J, the junction kept 5 bases outside the gene matches. Germline CDR1 and CDR2: MNHNS and SASEGT. The CDR3 has 14 amino acids. Written as DNA, the CDR3 is TGTGCCAGCAGGAGGGCAGGGGGCTCCTACGAGCAGTACGTC. As protein: CASRRAGGSYEQYV.

V is TRBV7-2 and J is TRBJ2-7, with TRBD2 matching 13 bases. The CDR3 has 19 residues. Germline-derived CDR1 and CDR2 are SGHTA and FQGNSA. V was clipped by 4 bases and J by 5 bases; unmatched bases: 17. CDR3 region: CASSSQTGTSGMGKNEQYF. The CDR3 DNA is TGTGCCAGCAGCTCACAAACCGGGACTAGCGGGATGGGGAAAAACGAGCAGTACTTC.

This rearrangement joins TRBV5-1 to TRBJ2-3, with 9 bases aligning to TRBD2. The germline CDR1 and CDR2 sequences are SGHRS and YFSETQ. The CDR3 totals 15 residues. V was clipped by 2 bases and J by 4 bases; unmatched bases: 5. The CDR3 bases are TGCGCCAGCAGCTTTAGCGGGAGTCCTCCAGATACGCAGTATTTT. It translates to CASSFSGSPPDTQYF. The entire variable domain, with the rest obtained from reference TRBV5-1 and TRBJ2-3, is as follows: KAGVTQTPRYLIKTRGQQVTLSCSPISGHRSVSWYQQTPGQGLQFLFEYFSETQRNKGNFPGRFSGRQFSNSRSEMNVSTLELGDSALYLCASSFSGSPPDTQYFGPGTRLTVL.

V is TRBV7-9 and J is TRBJ1-6; D perhaps matches TRBD1 (5 bases). Germline assignment: CDR1 SEHNR and CDR2 FQNEAQ (reference sequence). V was pared by 5 bases and J by 8 bases, with 13 bases between. The CDR3 totals 14 residues. DNA for the CDR3: TGTGCCAGCAGCGAGGGACTGGGAGATTCACCCCTCCACTTT. Residues: CASSEGLGDSPLHF.

The chain joins TRBV5-4 to TRBJ2-1; D might be TRBD1 (5 bases). V gave up 2 bases and J gave up 16 bases, with 16 bases separating them. Germline V CDR1 and CDR2: SGHNT, YYREEE (reference sequence). The CDR3 spans 12 residues. CDR3 region: CASSLTGQSDFF. DNA of the CDR3: TGTGCCAGCAGCTTAACTGGACAAAGCGACTTCTTC.

This chain joins TRBV23-1 and TRBJ1-6; 9 nucleotides match TRBD1. TRBV23-1 is treated as an ORF (open reading frame) with a function not yet certain. The CDR3 length is 14 residues. Trimming at V came to 4 bases and at J to 9 bases, leaving 4 bases not matched to a gene. In DNA form, the CDR3 reads TGCGCCAGCAGTCGGGACAGGGATGTTTCACCCCTCCACTTT. This encodes CASSRDRDVSPLHF.

V is TRBV18 and J is TRBJ2-3, with TRBD1 identical over 7 bases. V shed 5 bases and J 3 bases; nucleotides not matched to a gene: 14. Per the germline V gene, CDR1 is KGHSH and CDR2 is LQKENI. CDR3 length: 17 residues. The DNA for the CDR3 is TGTGCCAGCTCATCTATTCCGGGACAGAAGGGAACAGATACGCAGTATTTT. Encoded protein: CASSSIPGQKGTDTQYF. Complete variable domain (other parts from reference TRBV18 and TRBJ2-3): NAGVMQNPRHLVRRRGQEARLRCSPMKGHSHVYWYRQLPEEGLKFMVYLQKENIIDESGMPKERFSAEFPKEGPSILRIQQVVRGDSAAYFCASSSIPGQKGTDTQYFGPGTRLTVL.

The chain uses TRBV10-1 and TRBJ2-1, with TRBD2 matching over 8 bases. The CDR3 covers 17 residues. The ends lost 6 bases at V and 6 bases at J; junction bases unmatched: 16. The V gene's germline CDR1 is WNHNN and CDR2 SYGVQD (reference sequence). The CDR3 here is CASSRRPPGGPGNEQFF. CDR3 coding DNA: TGCGCCAGCAGCCGGAGACCGCCGGGAGGGCCGGGCAATGAGCAGTTCTTC.

This chain uses TRBV7-3 with TRBJ2-3, with 7 bases identical to TRBD1. This CDR3 contains 12 residues. With 5 bases clipped from V and 9 bases from J, the junction kept 5 bases outside the gene matches. The germline gives CDR1 SGHTA, CDR2 FQGTGA. The CDR3 loop is CASSIRQGTQYF. Written as DNA, the CDR3 is TGTGCCAGCAGCATCAGACAGGGAACGCAGTATTTT.

V and J are TRBV6-1 and TRBJ2-1; possibly TRBD2 for D (5 bases). The CDR3 length is 15 residues. With 1 base removed from V and 8 bases from J, the gap between germline ends came to 15 bases. Germline V gives CDR1 MNHNS, CDR2 SASEGT. The CDR3 nucleotides read TGTGCCAGCAGTGAAGGTAGCGCGGGTCGCTATGAGCAGTTCTTC. It yields the protein CASSEGSAGRYEQFF.

The count of this clone is one. This chain uses TRBV25-1 with TRBJ1-4; possible D gene TRBD1, 6 bases. CDR1 MGHDK and CDR2 SYGVNS come from the germline V gene. The CDR3 has 16 amino acids. Trimming took 2 bases from V and 7 from J, leaving 17 bases between them. The CDR3 nucleotides read TGTGCCAGCAGTGAACAGGGGCAGGGCGTAGGTGAAAAACTGTTTTTT. Protein product: CASSEQGQGVGEKLFF.

V usage is TRBV7-9 and J usage is TRBJ1-4; TRBD1 might be the D (6 bases). The CDR3 is 16 amino acids. V lost 5 bases and J lost 4, with 17 bases in between. Germline V lookup: CDR1 SEHNR, CDR2 FQNEAQ (reference sequence). The CDR3 bases are TGTGCCAGCAGCCCCCGGGGCGGACAGAGTAATGAAAAACTGTTTTTT. Its protein product is CASSPRGGQSNEKLFF.

The chain is built from TRBV19 and TRBJ2-5, with no clear D. V lost 1 base to trimming and J lost 2 bases, with 8 bases between them. The CDR3 consists of 14 residues. Germline CDR1 is LNHDA and CDR2 is SQIVND (reference sequence). The CDR3 nucleotides are TGTGCCAGTAGTATAGGGCACAAACAAGAGACCCAGTACTTC. Encoded protein: CASSIGHKQETQYF. Combining the CDR3 with reference TRBV19 and TRBJ2-5 gives the whole variable domain DGGITQSPKYLFRKEGQNVTLSCEQNLNHDAMYWYRQDPGQGLRLIYYSQIVNDFQKGDIAEGYSVSREKKESFPLTVTSAQKNPTAFYLCASSIGHKQETQYFGPGTRLLVL.